The 3 T cell receptor beta chains below all came from one sample that was sequenced in a study of CD8 T cells in ankylosing spondylitis. One entry per CDR3 protein, called by TCRdb with MiXCR from the 5' RACE reads. The table includes fewer than 350,000 distinct CDR3 sequences, roughly 10% detected once. The sample consisted of blood, either unsorted or a sorted T cell fraction (not recorded which). Source of these receptors: a female donor with ankylosing spondylitis or in good health (not recorded which).

This clonotype was recorded at least ten times. V usage is TRBV20-1 and J usage is TRBJ1-4; D gene uncertain. Germline loops: CDR1 DFQATT, CDR2 SNEGSKA (reference sequence). The CDR3 covers 13 residues. V lost 3 bases and J 2 bases, leaving 7 bases between the germline ends. The CDR3 coding sequence is TGCAGTGCTAGTGCAGATACTAATGAAAAACTGTTTTTT. Protein product: CSASADTNEKLFF.

The V and J genes are TRBV5-1 and TRBJ2-7; D may match TRBD1 or TRBD2 (5 bases each). CDR1 and CDR2 (germline): SGHRS, YFSETQ. V gave up 5 bases and J gave up 0 bases, with 12 bases separating them. CDR3 length equals 14 residues. The CDR3 DNA sequence: TGCGCCAGCAGGAACCCCGGGGCCTCCTACGAGCAGTACTTC. Encoded protein: CASRNPGASYEQYF.

This clonotype was counted between two and nine times. V gene TRBV7-2 combines with J gene TRBJ2-7; D may be TRBD1 (6 bases). V lost 1 base and J 2 bases, leaving 15 bases between the germline ends. CDR3 length: 16 amino acids. Germline CDR1 SGHTA, CDR2 FQGNSA. The CDR3 region has the DNA TGTGCCAGCAGCTTAGTTCAGGGCAGGGGAGCCTACGAGCAGTACTTC. Protein: CASSLVQGRGAYEQYF.